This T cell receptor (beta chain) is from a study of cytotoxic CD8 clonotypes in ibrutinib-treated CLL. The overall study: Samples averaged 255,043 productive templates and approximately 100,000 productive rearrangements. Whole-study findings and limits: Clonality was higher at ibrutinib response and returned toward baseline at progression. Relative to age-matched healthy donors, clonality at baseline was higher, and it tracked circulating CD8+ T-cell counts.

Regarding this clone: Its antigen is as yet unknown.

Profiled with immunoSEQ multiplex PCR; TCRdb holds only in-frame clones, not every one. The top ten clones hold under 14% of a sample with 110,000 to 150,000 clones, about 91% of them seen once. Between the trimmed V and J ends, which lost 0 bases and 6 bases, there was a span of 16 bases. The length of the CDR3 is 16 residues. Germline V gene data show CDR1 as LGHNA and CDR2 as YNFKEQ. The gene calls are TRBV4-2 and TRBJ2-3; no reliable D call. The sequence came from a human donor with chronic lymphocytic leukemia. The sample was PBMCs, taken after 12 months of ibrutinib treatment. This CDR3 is CASSQDPVGLGDTQYF. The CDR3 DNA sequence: TGTGCCAGCAGCCAAGACCCGGTGGGCCTGGGTGATACGCAGTATTTT.